This T cell receptor beta chain was obtained from a study of T cell responses to AZD1222 COVID-19 vaccine. General observations from the study: With dominance at 160-218 and 743-854, vaccine-associated CD4 TCRs spanned spike. Recipients of AZD1222 seropositive at baseline numbered only 5 or 6. Rises in breadth and depth of Spike-specific TCRs came after two AZD1222 doses.

Trimming took off 6 bases at V and 2 bases at J, with 11 bases between the two ends. The CDR3 runs to 13 residues. Germline V lookup: CDR1 MDHEN, CDR2 SYDVKM. Remarks on this clone: The antigen remains undetermined.

TCRdb's table, derived via immunoSEQ multiplex PCR, lists solely in-frame clones and lacks some. There are about 120,000 clones in the sample; 70% to 90% occur only once, and around 6% lies in the top ten. The starting material was peripheral blood, obtained on day 0 of AZD1222 vaccination. This receptor was obtained from an adult in good health. The chain combines TRBV28 with TRBJ2-7, with D hard to call. Written as DNA, the CDR3 is TGTGCCAGCAGGGAGCATGGGACCTACGAGCAGTACTTC. Its protein is CASREHGTYEQYF.